This T cell receptor beta chain was obtained from a study of radiation and T cells in renal cell carcinoma. Whole-study results and caveats: Top tumor clonotypes rose in blood 2 weeks post-radiation, then contracted.

The V end lost 2 bases, the J end lost 2 bases, and 14 bases lay between the germline ends. The CDR3 extends over 16 amino acids. The V gene's germline CDR1 is SGHAT and CDR2 FQNNGV. Note on this clone: Its antigen is still unknown.

The method was immunoSEQ multiplex PCR; TCRdb's version includes in-frame clones alone and lacks a portion of them. The sample lists fewer than 200,000 clones, less than 90% occurring once. The time point is: blood 4 weeks post-SBRT, at nephrectomy. Treatment denoted: 15 Gy SBRT to primary tumor, nephrectomy 4 weeks later. Nephrectomy followed 15 Gy stereotactic body radiation by 4 weeks. The tumor was a clear cell renal cell carcinoma. The chain has TRBV11-2 and TRBJ2-3; perhaps D is TRBD1 or TRBD2 (6 bases each). Source: blood, taken from a patient whose treatment included radiotherapy and nephrectomy. The origin of this receptor is a woman between 45 and 65 years old with renal cell carcinoma. DNA of the CDR3: TGTGCCAGCAGCTTATTATTAGGGGGGTACACAGATACGCAGTATTTT. Its translation is CASSLLLGGYTDTQYF.